One sample yielded the 3 T cell receptor beta chains listed below, sequenced in a study of cytomegalovirus exposure and HLA in healthy donors. Both 60 Vbeta primers and 13 Jbeta primers went into the PCR. Libraries were prepared by immunoSEQ multiplex PCR; TCRdb keeps only in-frame clonotypes and omits some of them. The top ten hold 10% to 15% of the sample, which has 110,000 or so clones, more than 75% seen once. The sequenced sample consisted of PBMCs. These receptor sequences come from a woman in her forties in good health and CMV-seropositive.

The chain has TRBV5-1 and TRBJ1-1; the D gene is possibly TRBD1 (6 bases). This CDR3 is built from 15 residues. Per germline, CDR1 SGHRS and CDR2 YFSETQ. The ends were cut back, 3 bases at V and 2 bases at J, with 14 bases in the middle. Here the CDR3 DNA reads TGCGCCAGCAGCTCAACTGGGACACTTAACACTGAAGCTTTCTTT. Its protein is CASSSTGTLNTEAFF.

V is TRBV30 and J is TRBJ1-4, with no clear D. The CDR3 contains 14 residues. Germline loops: CDR1 GTSNPN, CDR2 SVGIG (reference sequence). Trimming pared 2 bases from V and 8 bases from J, leaving 15 bases between. The CDR3 loop reads CAWSTTRVWEKLFF. The CDR3, as DNA: TGTGCCTGGAGTACTACACGGGTATGGGAAAAACTGTTTTTT.

A word on this clone: The junction and the germline gene differ at one end; a read error may be behind it. V gene TRBV6-1 combines with J gene TRBJ1-2; D not resolved. The CDR3 covers 13 residues. The germline CDR1 and CDR2 sequences are MNHNS and SASEGT. The CDR3 spells CASMVNSNSGYTF. The DNA for the CDR3 is TGTGCCAGCATGGTAAACAGCAACTCTGGCTACACCTTC.